Sequencing of this T cell receptor beta chain was carried out in a study of T cell repertoires in cytomegalovirus infection. The ends were cut back, 7 bases at V and 5 bases at J, with 5 bases in the middle. The germline V gene has CDR1 SNHLY and CDR2 FYNNEI. The CDR3 length is 11 residues. Whole-study findings and limits: The study found HLA-C-restricted CMV-specific TCR beta clonotypes dominating the ex vivo response.

TCRdb re-called the reads with MiXCR, one entry per CDR3 protein. The table includes about 920,000 distinct CDR3 sequences, roughly a third detected once. This clonotype was observed a few times. What it recognizes is unknown. The sequencing used cultured CD8+ T cells from PBMCs, collected from culture after CMV antigen stimulation. The TCR comes from a human donor in good health (CMV status not recorded). Some clones in this sample may be carry-over from other donors' samples. V gene TRBV2 combines with J gene TRBJ2-2; D not resolved. For the CDR3, the DNA is TGTGCCAGCATGAGGACCGGGGAGCTGTTTTTT. It yields the protein CASMRTGELFF.